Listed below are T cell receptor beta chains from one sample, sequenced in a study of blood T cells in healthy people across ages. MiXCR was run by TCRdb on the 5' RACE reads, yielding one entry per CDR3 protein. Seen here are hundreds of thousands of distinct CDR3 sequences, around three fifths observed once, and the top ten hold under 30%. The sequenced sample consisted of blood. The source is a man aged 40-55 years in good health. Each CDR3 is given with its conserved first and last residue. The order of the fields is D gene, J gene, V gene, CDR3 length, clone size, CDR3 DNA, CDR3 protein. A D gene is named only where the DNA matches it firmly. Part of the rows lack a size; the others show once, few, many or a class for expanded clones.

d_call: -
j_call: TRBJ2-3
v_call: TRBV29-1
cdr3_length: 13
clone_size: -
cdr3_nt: TGCAGCGTTGAACCTGGTGGCACAGATACGCAGTATTTT
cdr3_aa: CSVEPGGTDTQYF

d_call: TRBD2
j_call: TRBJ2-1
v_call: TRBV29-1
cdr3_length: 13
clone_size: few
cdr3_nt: TGCAGCGTTGATTGGGGACTATCCCACGAGCAGTTCTTC
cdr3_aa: CSVDWGLSHEQFF

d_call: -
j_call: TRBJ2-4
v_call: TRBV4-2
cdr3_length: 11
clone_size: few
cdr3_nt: TGTGCCAGCAGCCAAGCAAACATTCAGTACTTC
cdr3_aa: CASSQANIQYF

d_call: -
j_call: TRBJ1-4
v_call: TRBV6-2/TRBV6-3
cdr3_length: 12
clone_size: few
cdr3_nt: TGTGCCAGCAGTTCGGGGCATGAAAAACTGTTTTTT
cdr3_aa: CASSSGHEKLFF

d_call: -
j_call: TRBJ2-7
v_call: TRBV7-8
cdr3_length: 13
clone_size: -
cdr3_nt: TGTGCCAGCAGAGGCCCCCACCAAGTCGAGCAGTACTTC
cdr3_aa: CASRGPHQVEQYF

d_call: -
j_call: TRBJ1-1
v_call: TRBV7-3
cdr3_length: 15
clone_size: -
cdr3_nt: TGTGCCAGCAGCTTAAATGGGGGTGAAGGCACTGAAGCTTTCTTT
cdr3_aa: CASSLNGGEGTEAFF

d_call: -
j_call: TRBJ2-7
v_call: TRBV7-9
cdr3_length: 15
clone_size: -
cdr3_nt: TGTGCCAGCAGCTTAGAAGACGGATTCTCCTACGAGCAGTACTTC
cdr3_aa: CASSLEDGFSYEQYF

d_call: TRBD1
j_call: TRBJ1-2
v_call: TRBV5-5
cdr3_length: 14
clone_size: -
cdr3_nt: TGTGCCAGCAGCCCTACAGGGGCGCGTGAAGGCTACACCTTC
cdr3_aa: CASSPTGAREGYTF

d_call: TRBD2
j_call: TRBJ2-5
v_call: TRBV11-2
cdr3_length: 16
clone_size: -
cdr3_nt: TGTGCCAGCAGTTCCCTCGGGGGCGGGAGGAGAGAGACCCAGTACTTC
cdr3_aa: CASSSLGGGRRETQYF

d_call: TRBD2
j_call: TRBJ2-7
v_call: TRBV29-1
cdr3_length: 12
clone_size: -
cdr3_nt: TGCAGCGGGACTAGCGAGGCCTACGAGCAGTACTTC
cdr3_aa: CSGTSEAYEQYF